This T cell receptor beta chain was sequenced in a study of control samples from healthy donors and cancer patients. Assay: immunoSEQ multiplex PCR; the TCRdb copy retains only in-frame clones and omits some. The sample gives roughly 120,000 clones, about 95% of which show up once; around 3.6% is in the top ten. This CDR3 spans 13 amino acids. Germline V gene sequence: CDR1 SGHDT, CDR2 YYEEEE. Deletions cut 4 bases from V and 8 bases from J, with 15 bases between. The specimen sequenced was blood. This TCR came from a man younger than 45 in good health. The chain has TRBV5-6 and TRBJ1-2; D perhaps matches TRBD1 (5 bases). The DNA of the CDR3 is TGTGCCAGCAGCCGGAGAGGGGAGTGGGGCTACACCTTC. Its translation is CASSRRGEWGYTF.